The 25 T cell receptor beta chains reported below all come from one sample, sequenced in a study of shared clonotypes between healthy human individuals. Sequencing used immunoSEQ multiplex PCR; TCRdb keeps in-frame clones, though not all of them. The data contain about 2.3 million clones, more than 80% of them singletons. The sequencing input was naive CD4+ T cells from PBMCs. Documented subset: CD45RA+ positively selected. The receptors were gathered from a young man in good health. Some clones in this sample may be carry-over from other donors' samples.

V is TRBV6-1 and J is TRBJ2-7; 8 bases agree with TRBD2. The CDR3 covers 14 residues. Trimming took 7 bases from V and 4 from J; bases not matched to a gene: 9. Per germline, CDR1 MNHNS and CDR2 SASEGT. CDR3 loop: CASITGVAGYEQYF. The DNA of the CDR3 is TGTGCCAGCATAACGGGGGTAGCGGGATACGAGCAGTACTTC.

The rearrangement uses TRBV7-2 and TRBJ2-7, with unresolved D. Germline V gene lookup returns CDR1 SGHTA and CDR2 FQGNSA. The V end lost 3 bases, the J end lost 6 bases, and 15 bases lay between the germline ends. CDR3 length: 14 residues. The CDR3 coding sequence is TGTGCCAGCAGCTTCCTCGGTGAAATGGGCGAGCAGTACTTC. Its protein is CASSFLGEMGEQYF. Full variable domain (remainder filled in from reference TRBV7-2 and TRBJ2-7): GAGVSQSPSNKVTEKGKDVELRCDPISGHTALYWYRQSLGQGLEFLIYFQGNSAPDKSGLPSDRFSAERTGGSVSTLTIQRTQQEDSAVYLCASSFLGEMGEQYFGPGTRLTVT.

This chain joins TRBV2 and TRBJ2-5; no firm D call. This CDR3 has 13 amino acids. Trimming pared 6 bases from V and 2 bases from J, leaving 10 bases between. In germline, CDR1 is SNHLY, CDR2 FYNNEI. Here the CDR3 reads CASSPEQQETQYF. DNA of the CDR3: TGTGCCAGCAGCCCGGAGCAGCAAGAGACCCAGTACTTC.

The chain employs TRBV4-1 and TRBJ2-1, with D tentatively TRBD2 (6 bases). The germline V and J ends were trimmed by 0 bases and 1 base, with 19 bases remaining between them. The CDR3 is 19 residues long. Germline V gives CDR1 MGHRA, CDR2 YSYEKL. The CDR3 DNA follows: TGCGCCAGCAGCCAAGATCTGGGGGGACGGCTAGCATCCTACAATGAGCAGTTCTTC. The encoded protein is CASSQDLGGRLASYNEQFF.

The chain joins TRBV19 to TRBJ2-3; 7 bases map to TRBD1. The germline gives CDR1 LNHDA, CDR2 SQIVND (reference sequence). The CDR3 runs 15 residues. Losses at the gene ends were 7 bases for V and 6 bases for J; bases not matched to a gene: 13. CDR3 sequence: CASKPGRGSFDTQYF. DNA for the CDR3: TGTGCCAGTAAACCCGGCAGGGGGAGCTTCGATACGCAGTATTTT.

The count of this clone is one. This CDR3 reads CASSQAHGQGYEQYF. The CDR3 coding sequence is TGCGCCAGCAGCCAAGCTCATGGACAGGGATACGAGCAGTACTTC. J is TRBJ2-7 and V is TRBV4-3; TRBD1 matches 8 bases. This CDR3 has 15 residues. The junction had 6 bases not matched to a gene; V was cut back by 1 base and J by 4 bases. The germline gives CDR1 LGHNA, CDR2 YSLEER.

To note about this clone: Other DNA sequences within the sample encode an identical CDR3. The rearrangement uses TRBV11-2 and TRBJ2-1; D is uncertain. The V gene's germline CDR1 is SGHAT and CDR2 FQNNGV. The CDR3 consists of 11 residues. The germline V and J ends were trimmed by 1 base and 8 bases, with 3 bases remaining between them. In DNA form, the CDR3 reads TGTGCCAGCAGCTTAGTTTATGAGCAGTTCTTC. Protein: CASSLVYEQFF. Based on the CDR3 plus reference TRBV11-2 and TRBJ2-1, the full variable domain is EAGVAQSPRYKIIEKRQSVAFWCNPISGHATLYWYQQILGQGPKLLIQFQNNGVVDDSQLPKDRFSAERLKGVDSTLKIQPAKLEDSAVYLCASSLVYEQFFGPGTRLTVL.

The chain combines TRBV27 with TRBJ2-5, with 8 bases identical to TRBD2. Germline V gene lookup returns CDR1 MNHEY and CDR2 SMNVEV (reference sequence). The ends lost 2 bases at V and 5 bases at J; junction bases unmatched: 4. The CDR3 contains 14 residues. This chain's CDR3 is CASSLGGRWETQYF. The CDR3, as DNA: TGTGCCAGCAGTTTAGGCGGGAGGTGGGAGACCCAGTACTTC.

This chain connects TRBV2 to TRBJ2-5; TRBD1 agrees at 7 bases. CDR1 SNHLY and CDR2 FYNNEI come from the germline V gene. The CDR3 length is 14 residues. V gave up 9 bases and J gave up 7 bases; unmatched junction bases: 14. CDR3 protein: CASIVHRGDGTQYF. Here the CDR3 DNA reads TGTGCCAGTATAGTACACAGGGGTGACGGGACCCAGTACTTC.

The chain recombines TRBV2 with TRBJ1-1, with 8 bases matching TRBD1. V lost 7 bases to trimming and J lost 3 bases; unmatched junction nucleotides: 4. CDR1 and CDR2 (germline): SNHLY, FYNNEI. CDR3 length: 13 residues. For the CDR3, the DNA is TGTGCCAGCACCGGACAGGGTCACACTGAAGCTTTCTTT. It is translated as CASTGQGHTEAFF.

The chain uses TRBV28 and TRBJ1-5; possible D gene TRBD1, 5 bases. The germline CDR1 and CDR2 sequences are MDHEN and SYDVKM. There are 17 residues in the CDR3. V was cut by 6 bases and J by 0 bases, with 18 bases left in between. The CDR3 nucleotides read TGTGCCAGCAGGGCATTCAGGACACACGATAGCAATCAGCCCCAGCATTTT. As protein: CASRAFRTHDSNQPQHF.

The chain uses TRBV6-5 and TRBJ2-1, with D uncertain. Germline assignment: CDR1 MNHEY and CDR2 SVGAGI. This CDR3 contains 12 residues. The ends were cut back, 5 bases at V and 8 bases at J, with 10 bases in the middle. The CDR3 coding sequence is TGTGCCAGCAGTCACCTCCAGGATGAGCAGTTCTTC. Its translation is CASSHLQDEQFF.

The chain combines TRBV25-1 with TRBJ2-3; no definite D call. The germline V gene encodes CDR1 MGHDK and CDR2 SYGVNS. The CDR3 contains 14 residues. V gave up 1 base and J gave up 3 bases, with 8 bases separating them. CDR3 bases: TGTGCCAGCAGTGAATTTAGGAAGACAGATACGCAGTATTTT. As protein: CASSEFRKTDTQYF.

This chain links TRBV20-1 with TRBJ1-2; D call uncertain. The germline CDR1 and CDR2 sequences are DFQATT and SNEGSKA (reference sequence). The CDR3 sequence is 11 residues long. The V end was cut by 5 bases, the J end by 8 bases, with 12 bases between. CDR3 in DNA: TGCAGTGCTCGGGGAGTATGGGGCTACACCTTC. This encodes CSARGVWGYTF.

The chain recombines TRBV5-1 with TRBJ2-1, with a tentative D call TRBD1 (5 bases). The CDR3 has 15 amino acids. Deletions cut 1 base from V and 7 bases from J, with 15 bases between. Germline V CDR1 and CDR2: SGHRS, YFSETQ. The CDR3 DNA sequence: TGCGCCAGCAGCTTGCTCACAGGCCCCAAGAATGAGCAGTTCTTC. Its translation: CASSLLTGPKNEQFF.

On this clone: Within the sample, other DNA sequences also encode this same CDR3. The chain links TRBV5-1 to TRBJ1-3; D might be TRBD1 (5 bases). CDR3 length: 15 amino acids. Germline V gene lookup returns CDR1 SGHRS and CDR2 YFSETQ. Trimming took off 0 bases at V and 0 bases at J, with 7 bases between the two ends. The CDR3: CASSLAGVSGNTIYF. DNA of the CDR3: TGCGCCAGCAGCTTGGCGGGGGTCTCTGGAAACACCATATATTTT.

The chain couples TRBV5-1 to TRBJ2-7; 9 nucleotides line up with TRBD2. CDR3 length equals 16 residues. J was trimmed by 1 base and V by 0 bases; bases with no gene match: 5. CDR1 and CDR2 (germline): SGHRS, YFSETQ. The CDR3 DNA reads TGCGCCAGCAGCTTGGGTACTAGCGGGCCTTCCTACGAGCAGTACTTC. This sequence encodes CASSLGTSGPSYEQYF.

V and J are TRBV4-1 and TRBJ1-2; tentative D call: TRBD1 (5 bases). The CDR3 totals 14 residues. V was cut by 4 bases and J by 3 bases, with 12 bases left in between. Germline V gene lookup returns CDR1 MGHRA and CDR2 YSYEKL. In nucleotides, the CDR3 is TGCGCCAGCAGCCCCGGGGACGGTTACTATGGCTACACCTTC. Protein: CASSPGDGYYGYTF.

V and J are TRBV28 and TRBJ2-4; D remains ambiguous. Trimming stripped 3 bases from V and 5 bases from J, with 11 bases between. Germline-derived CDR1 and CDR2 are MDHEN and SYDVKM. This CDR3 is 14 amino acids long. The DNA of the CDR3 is TGTGCCAGCAGTTTCCAATGGACCGAAAACATTCAGTACTTC. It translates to CASSFQWTENIQYF.

CDR3 amino acids: CASMGGYSGNTIYF. CDR3 in DNA: TGTGCCAGCATGGGGGGGTACTCTGGAAACACCATATATTTT. The J gene is TRBJ1-3, the V gene TRBV6-1; TRBD1 might be the D (5 bases). V was shortened by 7 bases and J by 0 bases, with 10 bases between the two germline ends. CDR1 is MNHNS, CDR2 SASEGT, per germline. The CDR3 extends over 14 amino acids.

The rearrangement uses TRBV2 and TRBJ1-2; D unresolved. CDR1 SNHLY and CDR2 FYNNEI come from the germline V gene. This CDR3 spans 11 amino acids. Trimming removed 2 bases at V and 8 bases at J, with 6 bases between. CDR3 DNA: TGTGCCAGCAGTGAAACCTTAGGCTACACCTTC. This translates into CASSETLGYTF.

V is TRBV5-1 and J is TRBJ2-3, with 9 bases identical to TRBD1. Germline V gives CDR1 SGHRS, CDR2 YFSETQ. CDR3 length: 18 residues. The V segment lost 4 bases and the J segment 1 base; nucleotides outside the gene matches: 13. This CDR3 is CASSGHLQGAVGTDTQYF. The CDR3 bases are TGCGCCAGCAGCGGTCATTTACAGGGGGCAGTCGGCACAGATACGCAGTATTTT.

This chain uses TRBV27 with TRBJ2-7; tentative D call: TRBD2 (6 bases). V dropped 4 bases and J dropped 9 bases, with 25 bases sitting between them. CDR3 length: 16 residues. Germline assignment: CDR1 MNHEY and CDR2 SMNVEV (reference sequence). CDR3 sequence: CASSSNSGTPGVGQYF. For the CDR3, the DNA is TGTGCCAGCAGTTCGAATTCCGGGACTCCAGGTGTCGGGCAGTACTTC.

CDR3 sequence reads: CASSRTSGQPYEQYF. CDR3 DNA: TGTGCCAGCAGCCGGACTAGCGGACAGCCCTACGAGCAGTACTTC. V and J are TRBV7-2 and TRBJ2-7; 10 nucleotides line up with TRBD2. In germline, CDR1 is SGHTA, CDR2 FQGNSA. V was clipped by 5 bases and J by 2 bases; unmatched bases: 6. There are 15 residues in the CDR3.

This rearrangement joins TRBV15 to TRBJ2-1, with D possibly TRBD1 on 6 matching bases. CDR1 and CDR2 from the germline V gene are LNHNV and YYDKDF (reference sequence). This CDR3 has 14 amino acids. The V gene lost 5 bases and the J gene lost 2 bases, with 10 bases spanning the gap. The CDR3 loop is CATSSRDTYNEQFF. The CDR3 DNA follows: TGTGCCACCAGCTCCCGGGACACCTACAATGAGCAGTTCTTC.